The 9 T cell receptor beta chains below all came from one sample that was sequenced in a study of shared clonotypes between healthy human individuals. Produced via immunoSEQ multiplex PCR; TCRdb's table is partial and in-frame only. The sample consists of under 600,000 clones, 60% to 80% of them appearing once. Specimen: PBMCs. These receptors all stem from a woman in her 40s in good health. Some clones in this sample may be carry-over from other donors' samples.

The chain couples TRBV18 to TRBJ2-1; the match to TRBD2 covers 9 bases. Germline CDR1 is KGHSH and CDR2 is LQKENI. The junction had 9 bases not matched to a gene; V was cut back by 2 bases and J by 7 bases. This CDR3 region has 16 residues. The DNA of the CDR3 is TGTGCCAGCTCACCAGTTGTAGCGGGAGCGGGGAATGAGCAGTTCTTC. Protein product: CASSPVVAGAGNEQFF.

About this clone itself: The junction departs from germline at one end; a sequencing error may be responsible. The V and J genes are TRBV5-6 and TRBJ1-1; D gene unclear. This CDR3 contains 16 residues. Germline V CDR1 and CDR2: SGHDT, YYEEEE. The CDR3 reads CASSLSTSRWNTEASF. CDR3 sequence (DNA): TGTGCCAGCAGCTTGTCGACAAGCAGGTGGAACACTGAAGCTTCCTTT.

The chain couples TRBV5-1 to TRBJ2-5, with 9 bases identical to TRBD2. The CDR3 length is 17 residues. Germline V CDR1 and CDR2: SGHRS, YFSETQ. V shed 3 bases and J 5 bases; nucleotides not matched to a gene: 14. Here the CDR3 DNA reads TGCGCCAGCAGCTCAGGTAGCGGGAGAGGAATAGGGGAGACCCAGTACTTC. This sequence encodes CASSSGSGRGIGETQYF.

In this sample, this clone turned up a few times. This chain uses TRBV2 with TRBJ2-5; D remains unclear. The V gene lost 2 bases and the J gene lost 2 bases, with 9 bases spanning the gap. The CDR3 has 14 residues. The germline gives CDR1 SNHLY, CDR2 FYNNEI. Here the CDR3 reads CASSEISEQETQYF. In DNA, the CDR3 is TGTGCCAGCAGTGAAATTTCAGAGCAAGAGACCCAGTACTTC.

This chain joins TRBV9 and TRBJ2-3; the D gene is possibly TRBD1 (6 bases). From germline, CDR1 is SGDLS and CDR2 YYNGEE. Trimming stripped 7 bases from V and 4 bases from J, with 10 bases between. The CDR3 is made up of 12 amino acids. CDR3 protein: CASSPGADTQYF. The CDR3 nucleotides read TGTGCCAGCTCCCCAGGGGCAGATACGCAGTATTTT.

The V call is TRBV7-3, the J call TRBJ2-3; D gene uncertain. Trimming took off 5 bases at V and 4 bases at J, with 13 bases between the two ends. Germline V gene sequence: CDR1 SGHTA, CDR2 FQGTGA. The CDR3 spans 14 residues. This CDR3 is CASSPHSSADTQYF. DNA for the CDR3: TGTGCCAGCAGCCCTCACAGTTCCGCAGATACGCAGTATTTT.

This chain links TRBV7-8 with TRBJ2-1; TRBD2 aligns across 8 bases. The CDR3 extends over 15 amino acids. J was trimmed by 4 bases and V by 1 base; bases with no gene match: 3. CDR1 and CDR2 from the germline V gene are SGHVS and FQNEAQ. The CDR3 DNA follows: TGTGCCAGCAGCTTAGTAGCGGGAAAGTACAATGAGCAGTTCTTC. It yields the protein CASSLVAGKYNEQFF.

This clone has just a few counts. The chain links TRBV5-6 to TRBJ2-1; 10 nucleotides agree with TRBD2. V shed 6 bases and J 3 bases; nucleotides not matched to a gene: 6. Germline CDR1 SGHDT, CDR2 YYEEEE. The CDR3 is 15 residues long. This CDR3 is CASNPRTSGYNEQFF. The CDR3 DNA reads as TGTGCCAGCAACCCGAGGACTAGCGGCTACAATGAGCAGTTCTTC.

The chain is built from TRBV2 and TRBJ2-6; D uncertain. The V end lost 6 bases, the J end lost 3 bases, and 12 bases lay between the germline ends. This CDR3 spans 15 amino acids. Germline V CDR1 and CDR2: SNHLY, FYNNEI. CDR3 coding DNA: TGTGCCAGCAGCGCCATTAGAAGTGGGGCCAACGTCCTGACTTTC. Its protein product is CASSAIRSGANVLTF.